This T cell receptor (beta chain) is drawn from a study of control samples from healthy donors and cancer patients. Assay used: immunoSEQ multiplex PCR; TCRdb lists only in-frame clones, some missing. The sample yields approximately 84,000 clones, around 80% seen once. V lost 7 bases and J lost 2, with 6 bases in between. The V gene's germline CDR1 is SNHLY and CDR2 FYNNEI. CDR3 length: 12 residues. The source is a woman in her sixties in good health. Sequenced input: blood. The chain combines TRBV2 with TRBJ1-5; D remains ambiguous. CDR3 sequence (DNA): TGTGCCAGCACTTCGGGCAATCAGCCCCAGCATTTT. Its protein product is CASTSGNQPQHF. Filled out from reference TRBV2 and TRBJ1-5, the complete variable domain reads EPEVTQTPSHQVTQMGQEVILRCVPISNHLYFYWYRQILGQKVEFLVSFYNNEISEKSEIFDDQFSVERPDGSNFTLKIRSTKLEDSAMYFCASTSGNQPQHFGDGTRLSIL.